Below are 25 T cell receptor beta chains sequenced from a single sample in a study of regulatory T cells in long-lasting Graves disease. The authors built TCR beta libraries using iRepertoire HTBI primers and Arm-PCR of CDR3 regions. Each CDR3 protein is one row after TCRdb ran MiXCR on the multiplex PCR reads. Seen here are almost 450,000 distinct CDR3 sequences, 16% observed once, and the top ten hold roughly a tenth. Time point reported: newly diagnosed GD, antithyroid drugs for less than 3 months. With RNA extracted from PBMCs as input, the TCR library was made. These data are also associated with another study on T cells in Graves' hyperthyroidism and ophthalmopathy.

This material consisted of peripheral blood mononuclear cells (PBMCs), taken at new diagnosis, from a patient treated with antithyroid drugs. All receptors come from a woman in her 30s with Graves disease.

Comments on this clonotype: Since no conserved phenylalanine or tryptophan closes the CDR3, a read error is the likely cause. The chain's CDR3 is CAISLGEGYTDTQYL. CDR3 DNA sequence: TGTGCCATCAGCCTAGGGGAGGGATACACAGATACGCAGTATCTT. The genes are TRBV10-3 and TRBJ2-3; 7 bases align to TRBD2. The V and J ends lost 6 bases and 2 bases, in that order; junction bases with no gene match: 8. The CDR3 is made up of 15 amino acids. Per the germline V gene, CDR1 is ENHRY and CDR2 is SYGVKD.

This clonotype has ten or more counts. The chain combines TRBV7-9 with TRBJ2-5; weak D call: TRBD1 (5 bases). The CDR3 sequence is 11 residues long. V lost 6 bases and J lost 6, with 8 bases in between. Germline CDR1 SEHNR, CDR2 FQNEAQ (reference sequence). The CDR3 DNA reads as TGTGCCAGCAGTTTGGGGCAGACCCAGTACTTC. Encoded protein: CASSLGQTQYF.

This clonotype has a count of ten or more. The chain carries TRBV20-1 and TRBJ2-1, with no clear D. From germline, CDR1 is DFQATT and CDR2 SNEGSKA (reference sequence). Trimming cost V 1 base and J 5 bases, with 6 bases left between them. The CDR3 is made up of 12 amino acids. CDR3 protein: CSARGLNNEQFF. CDR3 DNA: TGCAGTGCTAGAGGACTGAACAATGAGCAGTTCTTC.

Ten or more counts support this clonotype. The V call is TRBV11-2, the J call TRBJ2-7; TRBD2 is a possible D gene (6 bases). Germline values: CDR1 SGHAT, CDR2 FQNNGV. The germline V and J ends were trimmed by 5 bases and 3 bases, with 20 bases remaining between them. The CDR3 extends over 16 amino acids. In nucleotides, the CDR3 is TGTGCCAGCAGCCCCTCCGAGACTAGATTTAACTACGAGCAGTACTTC. Its translation is CASSPSETRFNYEQYF.

CDR3 coding DNA: TGCAGTGCTAGAGAGCCTAGGAGGGCCGGGACAGATACGCAGTATTTT. It yields the protein CSAREPRRAGTDTQYF. V usage is TRBV20-1 and J usage is TRBJ2-3; D may be TRBD2 (6 bases). Trimming removed 0 bases at V and 3 bases at J, with 16 bases between. CDR1 is DFQATT and CDR2 is SNEGSKA in the germline V gene (reference sequence). The length of the CDR3 is 16 residues.

This clonotype was seen at least ten times. The V call is TRBV28, the J call TRBJ2-5; possibly TRBD2 for D (7 bases). Germline CDR1 and CDR2: MDHEN and SYDVKM. Trimming left V 7 bases short and J 5 bases short, with 14 bases between. The CDR3 is 13 residues long. This CDR3 is CASTGGRSETQYF. DNA for the CDR3: TGTGCCAGCACGGGGGGCCGGAGTGAGACCCAGTACTTC.

The rearrangement links TRBV4-2 to TRBJ2-3, with TRBD1 matching 8 bases. Germline V lookup: CDR1 LGHNA, CDR2 YNFKEQ. This CDR3 is 16 amino acids long. The V segment lost 3 bases and the J segment 3 bases; nucleotides outside the gene matches: 8. This CDR3 reads CASSHLIGQGTDTQYF. CDR3 DNA sequence: TGTGCCAGCAGCCACCTCATCGGACAGGGAACAGATACGCAGTATTTT.

This clonotype was picked up many times. The chain couples TRBV6-1 to TRBJ2-1; D perhaps matches TRBD1 (6 bases). V was trimmed by 10 bases and J by 4 bases, leaving 23 bases between them. Germline CDR1 MNHNS, CDR2 SASEGT. This CDR3 comprises 16 residues. CDR3 sequence reads: CAINPQGRASYNEQFF. The CDR3 nucleotides are TGTGCCATAAATCCCCAGGGGCGGGCCAGTTACAATGAGCAGTTCTTC.

This clonotype has more than one count but fewer than ten. Because the CDR3 is missing its conserved closing phenylalanine or tryptophan, this is likely a read error. The DNA is omitted, as the CDR3 cannot be located on it reliably, and the CDR3 follows TCRdb's listing. The gene calls are TRBV6-5 and TRBJ2-5; TRBD1, as called in the table, went unchecked against the DNA. Counting both end residues, the CDR3 totals 13 amino acids. CDR1 is MNHEY and CDR2 is SVGAGI in the germline V gene. The CDR3 sequence: CASSYAGRDREYL.

In the case of this clonotype: A much larger clone is a single base away; this may be a read error. The chain is built from TRBV3-1 and TRBJ2-1; D is undetermined. The CDR3 runs to 11 residues. Germline-derived CDR1 and CDR2 are LGHDT and YNNKEL (reference sequence). The CDR3 DNA is TGTGGCAGCAGCAAGTACAATGAGCAGTTCTTC. Translation gives CGSSKYNEQFF.

This clonotype came up many times. The chain joins TRBV30 to TRBJ2-7, with D uncertain. The V end lost 0 bases, the J end lost 3 bases, and 15 bases lay between the germline ends. Germline V gene sequence: CDR1 GTSNPN, CDR2 SVGIG (reference sequence). The CDR3 is made up of 15 amino acids. This CDR3 is CAWSVMVSEYYEQYF. Written as DNA, the CDR3 is TGTGCCTGGAGTGTCATGGTGTCGGAGTACTACGAGCAGTACTTC. The full variable domain, with the rest looked up from reference TRBV30 and TRBJ2-7, is SQTIHQWPATLVQPVGSPLSLECTVEGTSNPNLYWYRQAAGRGLQLLFYSVGIGQISSEVPQNLSASRPQDRQFILSSKKLLLSDSGFYLCAWSVMVSEYYEQYFGPGTRLTVT.

The chain couples TRBV12-3 or TRBV12-4 to TRBJ2-1; D possibly matches TRBD1 or TRBD2 (5 bases each). V dropped 5 bases and J dropped 9 bases, with 11 bases sitting between them. There are 12 residues in the CDR3. As DNA, the CDR3 is TGTGCCAGCAGTCAAACGAGGGGTGAGCAGTTCTTC. Protein product: CASSQTRGEQFF.

This clonotype was picked up many times. This chain connects TRBV7-2 to TRBJ1-2; no clear D. Deletions cut 7 bases from V and 3 bases from J, with 9 bases between. Germline lookup yields CDR1 SGHTA and CDR2 FQGNSA. This CDR3 contains 12 residues. The CDR3 is CASTGSYYGYTF. CDR3 sequence (DNA): TGTGCCAGCACCGGATCGTACTATGGCTACACCTTC.

Concerning this clonotype: A much larger clone differs by one base, so this may be a read error. The V call is TRBV11-2, the J call TRBJ2-1, with 9 bases identical to TRBD1. The germline V gene encodes CDR1 SGHAT and CDR2 FQNNGV. The CDR3 loop spans 19 amino acids. CDR3 in DNA: TGTGCCAGCAGCTTAATACCGGGGGACAGGGTCGTTTCCTACAATGAGCGGTTCTTC. It codes for CASSLIPGDRVVSYNERFF. Full variable domain (missing parts from reference TRBV11-2 and TRBJ2-1): EAGVAQSPRYKIIEKRQSVAFWCNPISGHATLYWYQQILGQGPKLLIQFQNNGVVDDSQLPKDRFSAERLKGVDSTLKIQPAKLEDSAVYLCASSLIPGDRVVSYNERFFGPGTRLTVL.

This clonotype was seen repeatedly, ten times or more. J is TRBJ2-3 and V is TRBV5-5; D call uncertain. V was pared by 4 bases and J by 4 bases, with 16 bases between. Germline lookup yields CDR1 SGHKS and CDR2 YYEKEE (reference sequence). The CDR3 has 15 amino acids. The CDR3 reads CASSTQSWSPDTQYF. For the CDR3, the DNA is TGTGCCAGCAGCACTCAGTCGTGGTCTCCAGATACGCAGTATTTT. The full variable domain, completed using reference TRBV5-5 and TRBJ2-3, is DAGVTQSPTHLIKTRGQQVTLRCSPISGHKSVSWYQQVLGQGPQFIFQYYEKEERGRGNFPDRFSARQFPNYSSELNVNALLLGDSALYLCASSTQSWSPDTQYFGPGTRLTVL.

This clonotype was seen ten or more times. The CDR3 is CSAWALIEAFF. CDR3 bases: TGCAGTGCTTGGGCTCTGATTGAAGCTTTCTTT. The J gene is TRBJ1-1, the V gene TRBV20-1; D unresolved. CDR1 is DFQATT and CDR2 is SNEGSKA in the germline V gene (reference sequence). This CDR3 is 11 amino acids long. V gave up 5 bases and J gave up 7 bases, with 11 bases separating them.

This clonotype was seen repeatedly, ten times or more. The chain combines TRBV6-2 or TRBV6-3 with TRBJ2-1; 10 positions agree with TRBD2. This CDR3 spans 16 amino acids. Germline lookup yields CDR1 MNHEY and CDR2 SVGEGT. The trim removed 4 bases at V and 5 bases at J, leaving 8 bases unmatched. The DNA for the CDR3 is TGTGCCAGCAGTTTCAAGAGGACTAGCGGTAACAATGAGCAGTTCTTC. Translating gives CASSFKRTSGNNEQFF.

This clonotype appeared many times. The chain uses TRBV5-5 and TRBJ2-1; D is uncertain. Germline loops: CDR1 SGHKS, CDR2 YYEKEE (reference sequence). V shed 0 bases and J shed 0 bases, with 10 bases lying between them. The CDR3 length is 16 residues. The CDR3, as DNA: TGTGCCAGCAGCTTGGAAGTGAGAAGCTCCTACAATGAGCAGTTCTTC. Translating gives CASSLEVRSSYNEQFF.

This clonotype has only a few counts. The chain has TRBV30 and TRBJ2-2; the D is unclear. Germline V gene sequence: CDR1 GTSNPN, CDR2 SVGIG (reference sequence). The CDR3 sequence is 12 residues long. V lost 0 bases to trimming and J lost 5 bases, with 4 bases between them. The CDR3 here is CAWSVRTGELFF. The CDR3 nucleotides are TGTGCCTGGAGTGTTAGGACCGGGGAGCTGTTTTTT. Together with reference TRBV30 and TRBJ2-2, the CDR3 gives the full variable domain: SQTIHQWPATLVQPVGSPLSLECTVEGTSNPNLYWYRQAAGRGLQLLFYSVGIGQISSEVPQNLSASRPQDRQFILSSKKLLLSDSGFYLCAWSVRTGELFFGEGSRLTVL.

V gene TRBV7-9 combines with J gene TRBJ2-7; TRBD1 agrees at 8 bases. Germline V gene data show CDR1 as SEHNR and CDR2 as FQNEAQ (reference sequence). CDR3 length: 14 amino acids. After removal of 4 bases from V and 1 base from J, the junction contained 3 bases not matched to a gene. This CDR3 is CASSSDRESYEQYF. The CDR3 nucleotides read TGTGCCAGCAGCTCGGACAGGGAGTCCTACGAGCAGTACTTC.

This clonotype was seen at least ten times. The chain recombines TRBV6-1 with TRBJ2-2; TRBD1 aligns across 8 bases. The germline gives CDR1 MNHNS, CDR2 SASEGT. J lost 5 bases, V lost 5 bases, and 7 bases had no gene match. The CDR3 is 15 amino acids. The chain's CDR3 is CASSRPGQVTGELFF. The CDR3 nucleotides are TGTGCCAGCAGTAGACCGGGACAGGTTACCGGGGAGCTGTTTTTT.

This sequence joins TRBV20-1 and TRBJ1-1; D not resolved. The CDR3 sequence is 11 residues long. Germline V gene lookup returns CDR1 DFQATT and CDR2 SNEGSKA (reference sequence). V lost 6 bases to trimming and J lost 12 bases, with 17 bases between them. The CDR3 DNA sequence: TGCAGTGCCCCGATCGAGAGCGCCCCTTTCTTT. Its protein product is CSAPIESAPFF.

CDR3 coding DNA: TGTGCCAGCTCAAAAGCAATAGGGGGCGTTGGGGCCAACGTCCTGACTTTC. Protein product: CASSKAIGGVGANVLTF. The chain couples TRBV18 to TRBJ2-6; TRBD1 agrees at 7 bases. The germline V gene encodes CDR1 KGHSH and CDR2 LQKENI. Germline trimming cut 5 bases from V and 3 bases from J; bases unmatched to any gene: 10. The CDR3 has 17 amino acids.

This clonotype was counted many times. The chain has TRBV28 and TRBJ1-2; tentatively, D is TRBD1 (5 bases). V was clipped by 9 bases and J by 4 bases, with 18 bases between them. CDR1 and CDR2 (germline): MDHEN, SYDVKM. There are 14 residues in the CDR3. The CDR3, as DNA: TGTGCCAGTCTAGGTGGGGGGGAGTCCTATGGCTACACCTTC. It encodes CASLGGGESYGYTF.

This clonotype was counted at least ten times. The J gene is TRBJ1-1, the V gene TRBV29-1, with D possibly being TRBD1 (6 bases). The CDR3 loop spans 14 amino acids. V shed 4 bases and J shed 5 bases, with 17 bases lying between them. CDR1 is SQVTM and CDR2 is ANQGSEA in the germline V gene. The CDR3 nucleotides read TGCAGCGTTGTTCGGAAGGCTAGGGGGACTGAAGCTTTCTTT. It specifies CSVVRKARGTEAFF. The full variable domain, rest sourced from reference TRBV29-1 and TRBJ1-1, is SAVISQKPSRDICQRGTSLTIQCQVDSQVTMMFWYRQQPGQSLTLIATANQGSEATYESGFVIDKFPISRPNLTFSTLTVSNMSPEDSSIYLCSVVRKARGTEAFFGQGTRLTVV.